This TCR beta chain was sequenced in a study of blood T cell repertoires in COVID-19 (TCRdb year 2020). Broadly, across the study: The collaborator samples originated in the United States, Italy and Spain and spanned the acute and convalescent phases of COVID-19. The prospective study material was composed of cDNA or gDNA derived from T cells, B-cell-depleted T cells, or PBMCs. Deeply sampled blood TCRbeta repertoires from subjects exposed to, actively infected with, or recovered from COVID-19 were included in the dataset. A freely available public database, intended as a resource for researchers studying the immune response to SARS-CoV-2, is where the repertoires were released. Samples came from the ongoing ImmuneRACE study (first 160 participants) plus 1,254 subjects from 6 global collaborators. A de-identified subject ID, COVID-19 status, age in years and sex were almost always included in the sample metadata. Where available, HLA class I and class II types were obtained from metadata supplied by the sample provider rather than from assay-based typing. General findings and caveats noted by the study authors: The quantity of clinical and demographic metadata differed by source and by participant and was supplied without curation.

TCRbeta CDR3 regions were amplified from genomic DNA by means of the immunoSEQ Assay, a bias-controlled multiplex PCR. The study's own analysis went as follows. Within the assay, amplification of reference gene primers was used to estimate how many nucleated cells each sample contained. To quantify the absolute abundance of each unique TCRbeta CDR3 rearrangement, sequence reads were collapsed and filtered. For each sample, productive Simpson clonality was calculated as the square root of Simpson's diversity index across productive rearrangements. This is the immuneACCESS table as TCRdb keeps it, with only in-frame sequences that have V and J called. A part of the clones is gone; compared with another copy, unresolved V genes explain less than half, and the rest is unexplained. D and trimming were read from the DNA, whereas the V and J calls and clone size are those reported in that table. For this sample there are about 330,000 clones; more than 85% appear just once. The ten largest account for 0.9% to 1.2% of the sample.

Worth noting for this clone: The clone's antigen remains unknown. No base qualities exist here, and no much larger clone lies one base off it.

CDR1 and CDR2 (MNHEY, SVGAGI) derive from the germline V gene. The CDR3 covers 15 residues, taking in both the cysteine and the phenylalanine. This entry keeps only the CDR3 DNA: 45 bases, framed from base 1. The junction shows trimming of 0 bases on V and 11 bases on J, plus 19 bases between the germline ends. In the prospective study, participants were roughly 18 to 100 years old, resided in approximately 22 geographic areas of the United States, and were enrolled through a virtual design. To assign participants to cohorts, the prospective study relied on clinical history that participants themselves reported in a screening survey and a study questionnaire. For ImmuneRACE Cohort 3, a participant was defined as recovered based on two consecutive negative NP/OP PCR tests, clearance by a healthcare professional, or resolution of symptoms. In the prospective study, mobile phlebotomists collected whole blood, serum and a nasopharyngeal or oropharyngeal swab from each participant. Participants in the prospective study had the option to provide additional blood draws and questionnaires over a 2-month period. Prospective study blood samples were shipped either frozen or at room temperature before DNA extraction.

The chain is encoded by TRBV6-5 joined to TRBJ1-1; the D gene is possibly TRBD1, with 5 bases matching. Material for sequencing was PBMCs or T cells enriched from blood (not recorded which). The TCR originated in a woman in her twenties or thirties who had recovered from COVID-19. The nucleotide sequence reads as follows: TGTGCCAGCAGTTACTCATCAGTGGTTAGGGGCGAGGCTTTCTTT. Its protein reads: CASSYSSVVRGEAFF.